These 14 T cell receptor beta chains share one sample of origin, sequenced in a study of T cell responses to AZD1222 COVID-19 vaccine. Some clones are missing from TCRdb's copy, which holds only in-frame ones; the method was immunoSEQ multiplex PCR. The sample contains 95,000 to 150,000 clones, more than 75% of which appear only once. Sample: peripheral blood, taken on day 0 of AZD1222 vaccination. These receptors were obtained from an adult in good health.

The rearrangement joins TRBV4-1 to TRBJ2-7; D unresolved. Between the trimmed V and J ends, which lost 4 bases and 0 bases, there was a span of 10 bases. Germline V gene lookup returns CDR1 MGHRA and CDR2 YSYEKL. The CDR3 contains 14 residues. The CDR3: CASSRTLPSYEQYF. CDR3 coding DNA: TGCGCCAGCAGCCGGACCTTACCCTCCTACGAGCAGTACTTC.

This chain uses TRBV7-6 with TRBJ2-2, with TRBD1 identical over 7 bases. The J segment lost 5 bases and the V segment lost 6 bases, leaving 9 bases of the junction unmatched. The CDR3 runs to 15 residues. Germline-derived CDR1 and CDR2 are SGHVS and FNYEAQ. The CDR3 DNA reads TGTGCCAGCAGTGCTGACAGGGCCGGGACCGGGGAGCTGTTTTTT. This codes for CASSADRAGTGELFF.

The V gene is TRBV5-1, the J gene TRBJ1-4, with D tentatively TRBD1 (5 bases). CDR1 SGHRS and CDR2 YFSETQ come from the germline V gene. The CDR3 is made up of 17 amino acids. V lost 4 bases to trimming and J lost 3 bases, with 19 bases between them. The CDR3 DNA is TGCGCCAGCAGCCCCGACAGTTCACACTCCTCTAATGAAAAACTGTTTTTT. The encoded protein is CASSPDSSHSSNEKLFF. Full variable domain (missing parts from reference TRBV5-1 and TRBJ1-4): KAGVTQTPRYLIKTRGQQVTLSCSPISGHRSVSWYQQTPGQGLQFLFEYFSETQRNKGNFPGRFSGRQFSNSRSEMNVSTLELGDSALYLCASSPDSSHSSNEKLFFGSGTQLSVL.

The chain joins TRBV9 to TRBJ1-1; D not certain. The CDR3 consists of 13 residues. Germline CDR1 SGDLS, CDR2 YYNGEE. Deletions cut 0 bases from V and 3 bases from J, with 6 bases between. The DNA for the CDR3 is TGTGCCAGCAGCGTAGCTTTGGACACTGAAGCTTTCTTT. This translates into CASSVALDTEAFF.

V is TRBV6-5 and J is TRBJ1-1; possibly TRBD1 for D (5 bases). Germline V gene lookup returns CDR1 MNHEY and CDR2 SVGAGI. V lost 2 bases to trimming and J lost 5 bases, with 15 bases between them. The CDR3 runs 15 residues. CDR3 residues: CASSYLGVRGTEAFF. CDR3 DNA: TGTGCCAGCAGTTACCTAGGGGTAAGAGGGACTGAAGCTTTCTTT.

This chain connects TRBV28 to TRBJ1-1; 7 bases are shared with TRBD1. The CDR3 contains 15 residues. Germline trimming cut 7 bases from V and 0 bases from J; bases unmatched to any gene: 8. Germline loops: CDR1 MDHEN, CDR2 SYDVKM. CDR3 bases: TGTGCCAGCACCCTTGGGGACAGAATGAACACTGAAGCTTTCTTT. Amino acids: CASTLGDRMNTEAFF.

This rearrangement joins TRBV9 to TRBJ1-1, with TRBD1 as a possible D gene (6 bases). Germline CDR1 reads SGDLS; CDR2 reads YYNGEE. The CDR3 sequence is 16 residues long. Trimming took 4 bases from V and 1 from J, leaving 17 bases between them. CDR3 protein: CASSRDPGVANTEAFF. For the CDR3, the DNA is TGTGCCAGCAGCCGCGACCCAGGGGTCGCGAACACTGAAGCTTTCTTT.

The genes are TRBV6-6 and TRBJ2-1; D might be TRBD1 (6 bases). The CDR3 contains 13 residues. Trimming removed 6 bases at V and 2 bases at J, with 8 bases between. Germline CDR1 is MNHNY and CDR2 is SVGAGI (reference sequence). The CDR3 loop is CASRQGPYNEQFF. Written as DNA, the CDR3 is TGTGCCAGCAGGCAGGGGCCCTACAATGAGCAGTTCTTC.

J is TRBJ2-7 and V is TRBV5-5; TRBD1 agrees at 9 bases. Germline trimming cut 4 bases from V and 3 bases from J; bases unmatched to any gene: 14. The CDR3 extends over 17 amino acids. Germline CDR1 is SGHKS and CDR2 is YYEKEE (reference sequence). Here the CDR3 DNA reads TGTGCCAGCAGCGCGGCCCTCTCGGGACAGGGAGTCTACGAGCAGTACTTC. This sequence encodes CASSAALSGQGVYEQYF.

This sequence joins TRBV30 and TRBJ1-2; D ambiguous. CDR3 length: 13 amino acids. Trimming removed 5 bases at V and 3 bases at J, with 13 bases between. CDR1 is GTSNPN, CDR2 SVGIG, per germline (reference sequence). The CDR3 DNA reads TGTGCCTGGGGCAGCATAAATGACTATGGCTACACCTTC. This gives the protein CAWGSINDYGYTF.

The CDR3 DNA sequence: TGCGCCAGCAGCCAAGATGACCGCCCGGCTCAAACAGATACGCAGTATTTT. Translation: CASSQDDRPAQTDTQYF. The chain uses TRBV4-1 and TRBJ2-3, with unresolved D. The CDR3 has 17 residues. Germline V gene sequence: CDR1 MGHRA, CDR2 YSYEKL. V was trimmed by 0 bases and J by 3 bases, leaving 16 bases between them.

The rearrangement joins TRBV12-3 or TRBV12-4 to TRBJ2-2; the D is unclear. Trimming cost V 3 bases and J 7 bases, with 6 bases left between them. The length of the CDR3 is 12 residues. The CDR3 DNA follows: TGTGCCAGCAGTTTCCCTGACGGGGAGCTGTTTTTT. Residues: CASSFPDGELFF.

This chain uses TRBV6-2 or TRBV6-3 with TRBJ1-1; D not certain. The CDR3 extends over 13 amino acids. V was cut by 2 bases and J by 2 bases, with 6 bases left in between. Germline loops: CDR1 MNHEY, CDR2 SVGEGT. The DNA of the CDR3 is TGTGCCAGCAGTTACACAGACAACACTGAAGCTTTCTTT. This translates into CASSYTDNTEAFF.

This chain uses TRBV12-3 or TRBV12-4 with TRBJ1-1; the D is unclear. CDR3 length equals 13 residues. V gave up 3 bases and J gave up 3 bases, with 8 bases separating them. CDR3 nucleotide sequence: TGTGCCAGCAGTTTTCGGCGGTACACTGAAGCTTTCTTT. Its protein is CASSFRRYTEAFF.